The 19 T cell receptor beta chains presented below share a single source sample, sequenced in a study of radiation and T cells in renal cell carcinoma. Time point reported: baseline pretreatment blood. Indicated treatment: 15 Gy SBRT to primary tumor, nephrectomy 4 weeks later. Only in-frame clones appear in the TCRdb table, and some are missing; sequencing was by immunoSEQ multiplex PCR. The profile covers approximately 120,000 clones, with roughly 80% appearing a single time and around 3% taken by the ten largest. The sample consisted of blood, taken from a patient whose treatment included radiotherapy and nephrectomy. The receptors were gathered from a woman aged 60-75 years with renal cell carcinoma.

The chain joins TRBV6-5 to TRBJ1-5, with D hard to call. Trimming stripped 0 bases from V and 6 bases from J, with 6 bases between. Per the germline V gene, CDR1 is MNHEY and CDR2 is SVGAGI. The CDR3 totals 13 residues. CDR3: CASSYSPAQPQHF. The CDR3 DNA reads TGTGCCAGCAGTTACTCACCGGCTCAGCCCCAGCATTTT.

This chain links TRBV5-1 with TRBJ1-3; D unclear. The CDR3 is 15 residues long. The germline gives CDR1 SGHRS, CDR2 YFSETQ. V lost 6 bases, J lost 0 bases, and 13 bases lay in between. CDR3 sequence (DNA): TGCGCCAGCACCTTAGCGGAGCTCTCTGGAAACACCATATATTTT. This encodes CASTLAELSGNTIYF.

Only one count was recorded for this clone. The V gene is TRBV9, the J gene TRBJ1-2; D call uncertain. Germline V gene data show CDR1 as SGDLS and CDR2 as YYNGEE. CDR3 length: 12 residues. Trimming pared 0 bases from V and 8 bases from J, leaving 8 bases between. This chain's CDR3 is CASSVVGRGYTF. For the CDR3, the DNA is TGTGCCAGCAGCGTAGTCGGCCGCGGCTACACCTTC. Complete variable domain (other parts from reference TRBV9 and TRBJ1-2): DSGVTQTPKHLITATGQRVTLRCSPRSGDLSVYWYQQSLDQGLQFLIQYYNGEERAKGNILERFSAQQFPDLHSELNLSSLELGDSALYFCASSVVGRGYTFGSGTRLTVV.

The chain has TRBV9 and TRBJ2-3; D gene unclear. The CDR3 is made up of 15 amino acids. The germline CDR1 and CDR2 sequences are SGDLS and YYNGEE. The ends were cut back, 4 bases at V and 2 bases at J, with 14 bases in the middle. The CDR3 coding sequence is TGTGCCAGCAGCACCGGGTCCCGTCCCACAGATACGCAGTATTTT. Amino acid sequence: CASSTGSRPTDTQYF. The variable domain in full, with the rest retrieved from reference TRBV9 and TRBJ2-3, is DSGVTQTPKHLITATGQRVTLRCSPRSGDLSVYWYQQSLDQGLQFLIQYYNGEERAKGNILERFSAQQFPDLHSELNLSSLELGDSALYFCASSTGSRPTDTQYFGPGTRLTVL.

The J gene is TRBJ1-1, the V gene TRBV27; D ambiguous. The CDR3 runs to 15 residues. The V gene lost 5 bases and the J gene lost 3 bases, with 16 bases spanning the gap. Germline CDR1 is MNHEY and CDR2 is SMNVEV (reference sequence). The CDR3 spells CASSRHRQIHTEAFF. In nucleotides, the CDR3 is TGTGCCAGCAGTCGTCACCGGCAAATTCACACTGAAGCTTTCTTT.

This clone was seen only a few times. The chain is built from TRBV7-3 and TRBJ2-2; the match to TRBD2 covers 14 bases. The CDR3 spans 15 residues. Germline CDR1 and CDR2: SGHTA and FQGTGA. With V trimmed by 5 bases and J by 6 bases, 2 bases remained unmatched. CDR3 region: CASSPGLAGAGELFF. DNA of the CDR3: TGTGCCAGCAGCCCGGGACTAGCGGGAGCCGGGGAGCTGTTTTTT.

The V gene is TRBV28, the J gene TRBJ1-2, with D possibly matching TRBD1 (5 bases). V was pared by 5 bases and J by 5 bases, with 15 bases between. CDR1 and CDR2 (germline): MDHEN, SYDVKM. There are 14 residues in the CDR3. The CDR3: CASSRGSRLYGYTF. DNA of the CDR3: TGTGCCAGCAGTCGGGGGAGCCGTCTTTATGGCTACACCTTC.

The chain links TRBV11-2 to TRBJ2-7, with TRBD2 matching 7 bases. In germline, CDR1 is SGHAT, CDR2 FQNNGV. V lost 6 bases, J lost 3 bases, and 5 bases stayed unmatched. This CDR3 is built from 13 residues. The CDR3 nucleotides are TGTGCCAGCAGTATGGGGAGGGGCTACGAGCAGTACTTC. Its protein is CASSMGRGYEQYF.

This sequence joins TRBV5-4 and TRBJ1-1; 7 bases match TRBD1. Germline assignment: CDR1 SGHNT and CDR2 YYREEE (reference sequence). CDR3 length equals 13 residues. V lost 3 bases, J lost 7 bases, and 6 bases stayed unmatched. The DNA for the CDR3 is TGTGCCAGCAGCTCAGACAGGGTTGGTGAAGCTTTCTTT. Encoded protein: CASSSDRVGEAFF.

The gene calls are TRBV5-6 and TRBJ2-1; 7 nucleotides line up with TRBD2. The CDR3 is 12 amino acids. Per germline, CDR1 SGHDT and CDR2 YYEEEE. V lost 4 bases to trimming and J lost 7 bases; unmatched junction nucleotides: 2. The CDR3 DNA follows: TGTGCCAGCAGCCGGGGAGGGAATGAGCAGTTCTTC. Residues: CASSRGGNEQFF.

The chain has TRBV7-9 and TRBJ1-2, with 8 positions matching TRBD1. With V trimmed by 6 bases and J by 8 bases, 14 bases remained unmatched. Germline CDR1 is SEHNR and CDR2 is FQNEAQ (reference sequence). The CDR3 has 15 residues. The CDR3 sequence: CASRSQGAISQGYTF. In DNA form, the CDR3 reads TGTGCCAGCAGGTCCCAGGGGGCAATTTCGCAAGGCTACACCTTC.

This clone showed up just once. The chain couples TRBV4-3 to TRBJ2-7; TRBD1 aligns across 9 bases. Germline CDR1 LGHNA, CDR2 YSLEER. This CDR3 spans 14 amino acids. Unmatched junction bases numbered 7, after V lost 5 bases and J lost 5 bases. For the CDR3, the DNA is TGCGCCAGCAGCGCTGGGACAGGGAGGAACGAGCAGTACTTC. This translates into CASSAGTGRNEQYF.

The chain uses TRBV4-2 and TRBJ2-1; 7 bases fit TRBD2. Unmatched junction bases numbered 3, after V lost 1 base and J lost 0 bases. Germline V CDR1 and CDR2: LGHNA, YNFKEQ. This CDR3 spans 16 amino acids. The CDR3 nucleotides read TGTGCCAGCAGCCAAGTAGGCGGGAGCTCCTACAATGAGCAGTTCTTC. It translates to CASSQVGGSSYNEQFF.

V gene TRBV6-1 combines with J gene TRBJ2-3; 7 bases match TRBD2. From germline, CDR1 is MNHNS and CDR2 SASEGT. This CDR3 spans 13 amino acids. With V trimmed by 6 bases and J by 4 bases, 4 bases remained unmatched. The CDR3 DNA reads TGTGCCAGCAGGGGACTAATGGCAGATACGCAGTATTTT. Encoded protein: CASRGLMADTQYF.

This clone was seen more than once but under ten times. V is TRBV19 and J is TRBJ2-2, with 9 bases identical to TRBD1. Trimming cost V 10 bases and J 5 bases; bases outside gene matches: 8. Germline values: CDR1 LNHDA, CDR2 SQIVND (reference sequence). The CDR3 runs 14 residues. The CDR3 bases are TGTGCCACTAAGGACAGGGGCAGGACCGGGGAGCTGTTTTTT. Amino acids: CATKDRGRTGELFF.

The chain is built from TRBV28 and TRBJ2-5; D might be TRBD2 (5 bases). The ends were cut back, 7 bases at V and 5 bases at J, with 8 bases in the middle. Per germline, CDR1 MDHEN and CDR2 SYDVKM. This CDR3 comprises 11 residues. CDR3 DNA sequence: TGTGCCAGCACCACTAGGGAGACCCAGTACTTC. Translation gives CASTTRETQYF.

The V gene is TRBV10-3, the J gene TRBJ2-2; unclear D gene. Looked up from germline, CDR1 is ENHRY and CDR2 is SYGVKD. V lost 4 bases to trimming and J lost 3 bases, with 9 bases between them. This CDR3 has 14 residues. CDR3 residues: CAISAAQDTGELFF. CDR3 sequence (DNA): TGTGCCATCAGTGCAGCCCAGGACACCGGGGAGCTGTTTTTT.

This clone was detected a few times. V and J are TRBV5-6 and TRBJ2-5; no clear D. This CDR3 has 13 residues. Germline CDR1 is SGHDT and CDR2 is YYEEEE. The V end was cut by 0 bases, the J end by 5 bases, with 8 bases between. Here the CDR3 reads CASSLGFGETQYF. The CDR3 coding sequence is TGTGCCAGCAGCTTGGGATTTGGGGAGACCCAGTACTTC.

To note about this clone: At one end the junction does not follow the germline gene, possibly because of a read error. The chain recombines TRBV7-7 with TRBJ1-6; TRBD1 matches 7 bases. The CDR3 spans 14 residues. Germline V CDR1 and CDR2: SSHAT, FNYEAQ (reference sequence). The CDR3 loop reads CASSLRTGNSPLHF. CDR3 sequence (DNA): TGTGCTAGCAGCTTAAGGACAGGAAATTCACCCCTCCACTTT.